Included here is one T cell receptor (beta chain) sequence, with context. This clonotype was counted at least ten times. Its antigen is currently not known. No base quality values were provided; no much bigger clone lies one nucleotide off. The CDR3 contains 12 residues, cysteine and phenylalanine counted. Only the CDR3 portion is preserved as DNA: 36 bases, with reading frame beginning at the first base. Trimming removed 5 bases from V and 2 bases from J, leaving 6 bases between the germline ends. CDR1 and CDR2 are drawn from the germline V gene: MNHEY, SVGAGI. The data belong to a study of T-cell memory formation after mild COVID-19 (dated by TCRdb to the early 2020s). As for the study more broadly: TCR sequence clusters from the two donors were largely donor specific. T-cell clones expanding and contracting after mild COVID-19 in two donors were tracked by longitudinal TCRalpha and TCRbeta repertoire sequencing. Two young, previously healthy adult volunteers made up the cohort, one male and one female.

General findings and caveats noted by the study authors: The study included only a couple of mild cases, and larger cohorts that include severe cases with pre-infection samples were judged to be necessary. From day 15 to 85, contracting clones showed balanced CD4/CD8 phenotypes, whereas a second wave of clones that expanded from day 15 to 37 leaned towards CD4+. Contracting CD4+ clones appeared mostly in the CM and EM memory subsets, whereas CD8+ clones were enriched in EMRA. Some responding clones were detected in pre-infection memory, which suggested that pre-existing cross-reactive memory T cells had joined the SARS-CoV-2 response. SARS-CoV-2 specificity was not confirmed for the second-wave clones peaking on day 37.

The instrument was an Illumina NovaSeq 6000. cDNA libraries for TCRalpha and TCRbeta were prepared by 5'RACE using constant-segment primers, with sample barcodes and unique molecular identifiers added. RNA was extracted from every sample with Trizol reagent. Library amplification was performed in two PCR steps, and a second sample barcode and Illumina TruSeq adapters were introduced in the second step. Sequencing of libraries was performed on an Illumina NovaSeq with 2 x 150 bp paired-end reads. The original methods were these. With migec v1.2.7, reads were demultiplexed and then collapsed into UMI-guided consensus sequences. With mixcr v2.1.11, UMI consensuses were aligned to TRA and TRB V and J templates and assembled into clonotypes. A clonotype was counted as expanded or contracted only if both edgeR and NoisET called the change significant, with noise models trained on biological replicates. edgeR calls used a false discovery rate-adjusted p below 0.01 and a log2 fold-change threshold of 1. As an exploratory analysis of dynamics, max-normalized trajectories of the 1000 most abundant clonotypes were examined with PCA combined with hierarchical clustering. The CD4 or CD8 phenotype of responding clones was assigned using the separately sequenced CD4+ and CD8+ repertoires. Clones were called with MiXCR by TCRdb after fastp trimmed the public reads at Q25, and only in-frame beta chains were retained. Rows matching on CDR3 protein sequence are summarized as one entry with the most common DNA and genes. Clone size and V and J calls follow TCRdb, not the original study. This sample has roughly 560,000 distinct CDR3 sequences in its table, and about a fifth of those were observed once. In total, the top ten clones hold around an eighth of the sample.

Ficoll-Paque density gradient centrifugation was the method used to isolate PBMCs. The receptor was isolated from an adult woman who had mild COVID-19 (a few samples of this study predate the infection). The sample titles of this study are shuffled in the database, so cell type and time point are left out; the donor was told from shared clones. Input material: PBMCs or a T cell subset sorted from them (not recorded which). The sequence links TRBV6-5 to TRBJ1-1; too little of a D gene remains to name it. The CDR3 loop reads CASSGFNTEAFF. The sequence in DNA is TGTGCCAGCAGTGGCTTTAACACTGAAGCTTTCTTT.